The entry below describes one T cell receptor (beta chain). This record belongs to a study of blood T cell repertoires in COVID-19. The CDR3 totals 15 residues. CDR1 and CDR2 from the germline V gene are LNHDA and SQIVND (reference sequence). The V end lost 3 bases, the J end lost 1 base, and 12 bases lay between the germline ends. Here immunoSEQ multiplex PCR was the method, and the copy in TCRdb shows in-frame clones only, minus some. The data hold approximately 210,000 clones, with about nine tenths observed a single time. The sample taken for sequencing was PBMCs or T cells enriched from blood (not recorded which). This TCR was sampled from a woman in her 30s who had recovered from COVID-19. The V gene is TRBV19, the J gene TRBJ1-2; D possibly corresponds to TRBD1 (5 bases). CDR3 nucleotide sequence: TGTGCCAGTAGTATTGGTCAGGGTTTTAACTATGGCTACACCTTC. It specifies CASSIGQGFNYGYTF.